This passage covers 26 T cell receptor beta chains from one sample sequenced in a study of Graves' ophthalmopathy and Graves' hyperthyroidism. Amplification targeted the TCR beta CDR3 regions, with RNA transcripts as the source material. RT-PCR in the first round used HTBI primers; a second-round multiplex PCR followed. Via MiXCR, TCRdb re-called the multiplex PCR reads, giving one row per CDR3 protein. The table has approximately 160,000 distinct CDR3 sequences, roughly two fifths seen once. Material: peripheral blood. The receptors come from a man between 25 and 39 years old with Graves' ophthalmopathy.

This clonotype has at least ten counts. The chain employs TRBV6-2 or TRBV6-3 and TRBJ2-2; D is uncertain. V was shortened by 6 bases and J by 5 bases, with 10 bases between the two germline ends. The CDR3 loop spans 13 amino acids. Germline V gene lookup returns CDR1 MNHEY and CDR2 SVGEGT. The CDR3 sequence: CASRLLETGELFF. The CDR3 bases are TGTGCCAGCAGACTTCTTGAGACCGGGGAGCTGTTTTTT.

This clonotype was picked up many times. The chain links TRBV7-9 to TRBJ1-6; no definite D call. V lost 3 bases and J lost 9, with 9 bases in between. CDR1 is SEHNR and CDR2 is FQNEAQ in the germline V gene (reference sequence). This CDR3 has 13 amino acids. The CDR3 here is CASSFRASSPLHF. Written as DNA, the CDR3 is TGTGCCAGCAGCTTTAGGGCGAGTTCACCCCTCCACTTT.

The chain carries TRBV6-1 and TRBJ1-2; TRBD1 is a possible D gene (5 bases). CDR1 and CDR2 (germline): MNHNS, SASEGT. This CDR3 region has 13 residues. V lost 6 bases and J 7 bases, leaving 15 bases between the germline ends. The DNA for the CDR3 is TGTGCCAGCAGCCCGGCGGGGGAAAGTGGCTACACCTTC. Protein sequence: CASSPAGESGYTF.

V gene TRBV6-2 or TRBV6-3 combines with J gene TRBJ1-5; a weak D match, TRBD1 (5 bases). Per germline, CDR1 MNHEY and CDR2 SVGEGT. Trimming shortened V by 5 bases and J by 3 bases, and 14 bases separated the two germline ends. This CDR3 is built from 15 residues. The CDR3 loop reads CASSRGLLSNQPQHF. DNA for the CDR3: TGTGCCAGCAGTAGGGGACTTCTCTCCAATCAGCCCCAGCATTTT.

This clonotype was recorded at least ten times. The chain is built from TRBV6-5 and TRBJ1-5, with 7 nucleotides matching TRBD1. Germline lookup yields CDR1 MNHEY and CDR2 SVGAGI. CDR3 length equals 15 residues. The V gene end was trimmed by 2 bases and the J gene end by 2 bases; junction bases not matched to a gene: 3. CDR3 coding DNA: TGTGCCAGCAGTTACCCGACAGGGCGCAATCAGCCCCAGCATTTT. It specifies CASSYPTGRNQPQHF.

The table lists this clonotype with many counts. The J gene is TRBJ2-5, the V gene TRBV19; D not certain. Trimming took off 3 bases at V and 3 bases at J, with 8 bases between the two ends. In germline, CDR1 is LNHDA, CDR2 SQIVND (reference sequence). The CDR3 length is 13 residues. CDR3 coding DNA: TGTGCCAGTAGTATCCAGCCCAAAGAGACCCAGTACTTC. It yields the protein CASSIQPKETQYF. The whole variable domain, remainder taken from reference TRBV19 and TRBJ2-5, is DGGITQSPKYLFRKEGQNVTLSCEQNLNHDAMYWYRQDPGQGLRLIYYSQIVNDFQKGDIAEGYSVSREKKESFPLTVTSAQKNPTAFYLCASSIQPKETQYFGPGTRLLVL.

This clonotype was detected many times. The CDR3 spells CSARADQETQYF. The CDR3 nucleotides read TGCAGTGCTCGAGCAGATCAAGAGACCCAGTACTTC. The rearrangement joins TRBV20-1 to TRBJ2-5, with unresolved D. V was pared by 5 bases and J by 2 bases, with 9 bases between. Germline loops: CDR1 DFQATT, CDR2 SNEGSKA (reference sequence). The CDR3 length is 12 residues.

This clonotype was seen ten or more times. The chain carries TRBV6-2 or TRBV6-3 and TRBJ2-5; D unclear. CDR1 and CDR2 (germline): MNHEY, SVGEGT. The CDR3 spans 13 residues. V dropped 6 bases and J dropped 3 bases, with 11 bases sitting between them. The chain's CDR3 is CASRPSPEETQYF. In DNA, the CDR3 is TGTGCCAGCAGGCCCTCGCCTGAAGAGACCCAGTACTTC.

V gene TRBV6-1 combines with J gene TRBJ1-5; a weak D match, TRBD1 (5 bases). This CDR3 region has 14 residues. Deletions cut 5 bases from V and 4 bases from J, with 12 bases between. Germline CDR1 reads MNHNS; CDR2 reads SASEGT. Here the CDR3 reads CASSSREINQPQHF. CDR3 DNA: TGTGCCAGCAGTAGCAGGGAGATTAATCAGCCCCAGCATTTT.

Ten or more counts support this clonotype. The chain's CDR3 is CASSQEGQGAVGYTF. The CDR3 DNA reads TGTGCCAGCAGCCAAGAGGGACAGGGGGCGGTAGGCTACACCTTC. This sequence joins TRBV4-2 and TRBJ1-2, with 12 bases matching TRBD1. The ends lost 0 bases at V and 8 bases at J; junction bases unmatched: 4. This CDR3 comprises 15 residues. Germline V CDR1 and CDR2: LGHNA, YNFKEQ.

DNA for the CDR3: TGTGCGAGCGTACTAGACAGCGCAACCTATGGCTACACCTTC. This encodes CASVLDSATYGYTF. This sequence joins TRBV6-2 or TRBV6-3 and TRBJ1-2; a weak D match, TRBD1 (5 bases). This CDR3 spans 14 amino acids. Germline V lookup: CDR1 MNHEY, CDR2 SVGEGT.

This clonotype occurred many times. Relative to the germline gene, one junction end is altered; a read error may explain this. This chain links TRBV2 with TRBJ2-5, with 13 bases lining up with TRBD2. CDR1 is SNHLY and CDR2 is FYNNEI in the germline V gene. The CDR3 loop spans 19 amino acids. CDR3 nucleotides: TGTGCCAGCAGCGATGGAAGACTAGCGGGAGGCCCCTACCAAGAGGCCCAGTACTTC. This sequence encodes CASSDGRLAGGPYQEAQYF.

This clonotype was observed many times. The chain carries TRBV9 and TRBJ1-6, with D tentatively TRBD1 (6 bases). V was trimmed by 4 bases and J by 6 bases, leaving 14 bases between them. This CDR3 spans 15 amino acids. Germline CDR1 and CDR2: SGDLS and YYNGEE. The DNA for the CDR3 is TGTGCCAGCAGCTCCTCAGGGGTGGGTAATTCACCCCTCCACTTT. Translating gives CASSSSGVGNSPLHF. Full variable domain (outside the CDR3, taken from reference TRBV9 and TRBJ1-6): DSGVTQTPKHLITATGQRVTLRCSPRSGDLSVYWYQQSLDQGLQFLIQYYNGEERAKGNILERFSAQQFPDLHSELNLSSLELGDSALYFCASSSSGVGNSPLHFGNGTRLTVT.

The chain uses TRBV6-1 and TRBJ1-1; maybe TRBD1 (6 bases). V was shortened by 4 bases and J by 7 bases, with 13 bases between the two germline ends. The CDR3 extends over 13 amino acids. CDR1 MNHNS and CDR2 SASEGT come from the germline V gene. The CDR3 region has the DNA TGTGCCAGCAGTGCAGGGGAGGGGGATGAAGCTTTCTTT. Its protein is CASSAGEGDEAFF.

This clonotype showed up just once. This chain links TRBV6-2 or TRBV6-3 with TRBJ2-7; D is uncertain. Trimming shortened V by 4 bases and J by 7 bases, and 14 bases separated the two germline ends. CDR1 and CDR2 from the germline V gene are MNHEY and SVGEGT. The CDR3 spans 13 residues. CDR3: CASSFAPGWEQYF. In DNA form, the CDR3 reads TGTGCCAGCAGTTTCGCCCCAGGCTGGGAGCAGTACTTC.

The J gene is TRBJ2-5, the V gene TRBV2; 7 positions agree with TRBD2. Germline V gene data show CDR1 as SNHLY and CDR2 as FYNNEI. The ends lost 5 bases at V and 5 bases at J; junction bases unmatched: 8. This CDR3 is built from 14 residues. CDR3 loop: CASSSGLGGETQYF. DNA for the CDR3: TGTGCCAGCAGTTCCGGACTGGGAGGGGAGACCCAGTACTTC.

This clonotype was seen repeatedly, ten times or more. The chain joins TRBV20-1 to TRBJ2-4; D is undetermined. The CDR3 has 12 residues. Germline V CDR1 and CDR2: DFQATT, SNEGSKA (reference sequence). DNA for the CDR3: TGCCGGATAGGAGACGGCAAAAACATTCAGTACTTC. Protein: CRIGDGKNIQYF.

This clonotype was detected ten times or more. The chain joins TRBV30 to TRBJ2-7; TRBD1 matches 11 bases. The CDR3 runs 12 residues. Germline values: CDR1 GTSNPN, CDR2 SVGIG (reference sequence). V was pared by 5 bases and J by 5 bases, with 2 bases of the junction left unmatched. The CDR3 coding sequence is TGTGCCTGGGGGACAGGGGGTAACGAGCAGTACTTC. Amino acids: CAWGTGGNEQYF. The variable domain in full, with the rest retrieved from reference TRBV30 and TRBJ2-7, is SQTIHQWPATLVQPVGSPLSLECTVEGTSNPNLYWYRQAAGRGLQLLFYSVGIGQISSEVPQNLSASRPQDRQFILSSKKLLLSDSGFYLCAWGTGGNEQYFGPGTRLTVT.

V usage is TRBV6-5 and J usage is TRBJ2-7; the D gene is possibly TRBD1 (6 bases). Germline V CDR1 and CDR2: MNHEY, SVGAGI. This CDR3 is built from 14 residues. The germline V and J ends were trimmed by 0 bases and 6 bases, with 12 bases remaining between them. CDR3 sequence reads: CASSYSTPGAEQYF. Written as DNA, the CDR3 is TGTGCCAGCAGTTACTCGACCCCAGGGGCCGAGCAGTACTTC.

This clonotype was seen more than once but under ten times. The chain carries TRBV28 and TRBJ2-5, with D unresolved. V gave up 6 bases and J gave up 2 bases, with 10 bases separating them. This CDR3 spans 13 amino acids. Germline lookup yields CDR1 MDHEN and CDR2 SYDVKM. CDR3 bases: TGTGCCAGCAGCTCCGCTTATCAAGAGACCCAGTACTTC. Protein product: CASSSAYQETQYF.

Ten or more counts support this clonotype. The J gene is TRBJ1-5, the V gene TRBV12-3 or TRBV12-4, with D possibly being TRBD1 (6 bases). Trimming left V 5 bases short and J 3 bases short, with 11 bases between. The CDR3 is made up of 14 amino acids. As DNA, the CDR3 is TGTGCCAGCAGTCCAGGACAGTACAATCAGCCCCAGCATTTT. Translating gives CASSPGQYNQPQHF.

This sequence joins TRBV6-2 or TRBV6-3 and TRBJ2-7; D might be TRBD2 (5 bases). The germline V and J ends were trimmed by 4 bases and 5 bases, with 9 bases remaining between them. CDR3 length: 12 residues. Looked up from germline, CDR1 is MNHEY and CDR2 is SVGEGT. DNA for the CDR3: TGTGCCAGCAGTTCGGACGGGAACGAGCAGTACTTC. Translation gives CASSSDGNEQYF.

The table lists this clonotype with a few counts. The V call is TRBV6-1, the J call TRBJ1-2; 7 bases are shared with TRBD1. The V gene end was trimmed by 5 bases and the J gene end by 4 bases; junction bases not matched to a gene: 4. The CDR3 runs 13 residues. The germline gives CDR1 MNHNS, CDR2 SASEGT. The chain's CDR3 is CASSRDSPYGYTF. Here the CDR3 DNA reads TGTGCCAGCAGTAGGGACAGCCCCTATGGCTACACCTTC.

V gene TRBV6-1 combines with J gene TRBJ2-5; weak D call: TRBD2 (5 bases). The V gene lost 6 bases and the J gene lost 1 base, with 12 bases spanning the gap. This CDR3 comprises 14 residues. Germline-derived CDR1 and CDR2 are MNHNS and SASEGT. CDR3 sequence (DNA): TGTGCCAGCAGATCCAGCGGTCCCCAAGAGACCCAGTACTTC. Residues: CASRSSGPQETQYF.

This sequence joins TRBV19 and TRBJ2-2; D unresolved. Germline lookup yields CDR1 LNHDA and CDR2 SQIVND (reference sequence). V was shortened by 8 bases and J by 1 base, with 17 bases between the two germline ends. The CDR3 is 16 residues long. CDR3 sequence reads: CASGSVALQNTGELFF. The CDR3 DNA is TGTGCCAGTGGGTCAGTGGCCCTCCAGAACACCGGGGAGCTGTTTTTT.

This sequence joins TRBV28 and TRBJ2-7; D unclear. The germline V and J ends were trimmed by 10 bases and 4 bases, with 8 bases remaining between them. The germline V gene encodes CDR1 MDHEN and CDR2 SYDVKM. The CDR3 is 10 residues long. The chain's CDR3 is CATFLYEQYF. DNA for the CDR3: TGTGCCACCTTCTTGTACGAGCAGTACTTC.